A selection of T cell receptor beta chains follows, all from one sample in a study of CD8 T cells in Susac syndrome. TCRdb independently ran MiXCR on the immunoSEQ multiplex PCR reads; one entry per CDR3 protein. The repertoire holds about 280,000 distinct CDR3 sequences, with about 88% as singletons. Sequenced: CD8+ T cells from PBMCs. These receptors originate from a human donor with multiple sclerosis. Both conserved end residues are part of each CDR3. A D gene is named only where the DNA matches it firmly.

D	V	J	length	DNA	CDR3
.	TRBV27	TRBJ2-7	14	TGTGCCAGCAGTCCTTTGGGTGCCTACTACGAGCAGTACTTC	CASSPLGAYYEQYF
TRBD2	TRBV7-8	TRBJ2-3	15	TGTGCCAGCAGCGCCGGGACTAGCGGGACCGATACGCAGTATTTT	CASSAGTSGTDTQYF
.	TRBV19	TRBJ1-5	18	TGTGCCAGTAAGGGGGGTTATAGGAGGGATTATAGCAATCAGCCCCAGCATTTT	CASKGGYRRDYSNQPQHF
.	TRBV14	TRBJ2-7	14	TGTGCCAGCAGCCAAGTTCGAGGGAACTACGAGCAGTACTTC	CASSQVRGNYEQYF
.	TRBV19	TRBJ2-2	13	TGTGCCAGTAGTATTGTAAGGACCGGGGAGCTGTTTTTT	CASSIVRTGELFF
.	TRBV2	TRBJ1-1	11	TGTGCCACCCCAGGGGCAGGGCGGGCTTTCTTT	CATPGAGRAFF
.	TRBV7-9	TRBJ1-2	14	TGTGCCAGCAGCCGCGGCGGTTATTGGTATGGCTACACCTTC	CASSRGGYWYGYTF
.	TRBV4-1	TRBJ1-4	13	TGCGCCAGCAGCCAAGATCGGTGGGAAAAACTGTTTTTT	CASSQDRWEKLFF
.	TRBV3-1	TRBJ2-3	17	TGTGCCAGCAGCCAATTAGCGTCCCGGGAATCCGCAGATACGCAGTATTTT	CASSQLASRESADTQYF
.	TRBV27	TRBJ2-1	19	TGTGCCAGCAGTTTAGACCCCAGGGGAGCGGGAAGGGCCTACAATGAGCAGTTCTTC	CASSLDPRGAGRAYNEQFF
.	TRBV19	TRBJ2-1	15	TGTGCCAGTAGTCCCCGGGACGGGCCCTACAATGAGCAGTTCTTC	CASSPRDGPYNEQFF
TRBD1	TRBV2	TRBJ1-3	20	TGTGCCAGCACTCTACCCACGGACAGGGATAAACATGTCTCTGGAAACACCATATATTTT	CASTLPTDRDKHVSGNTIYF
.	TRBV6-2/TRBV6-3	TRBJ2-1	13	TGTGCCAGCAGGATTCACGGTTCCGGTGAGCAGTTCTTC	CASRIHGSGEQFF
.	TRBV27	TRBJ2-7	14	TGTGCCAGCAGTTTATCCCGCAACGCCTACGAGCAGTACTTC	CASSLSRNAYEQYF
TRBD1	TRBV18	TRBJ2-7	14	TGTGCCAGCCTAAGCGCGGACAGGGGATACGAGCAGTACTTC	CASLSADRGYEQYF